The 26 T cell receptor beta chains below come from one sample, sequenced in a study of robustness of blood B and T cell sequencing. cDNA synthesis used template switching with a 5' universal priming oligo. Every cDNA molecule received a random 12-nucleotide UMI from the template-switch oligo. TCRdb independently ran MiXCR on the PCR reads; one entry per CDR3 protein. The repertoire consists of over a thousand distinct CDR3 sequences, with 67% occurring once and the leading ten covering about 33%. Instead of genomic DNA, mRNA was used to measure TCR beta repertoires. The sample consisted of peripheral blood. Receptor source: a human donor in good health.

This clonotype was seen a handful of times. This chain connects TRBV20-1 to TRBJ2-1; the D is unclear. CDR1 is DFQATT and CDR2 is SNEGSKA in the germline V gene (reference sequence). The CDR3 extends over 11 amino acids. V shed 4 bases and J shed 9 bases, with 10 bases lying between them. The CDR3 sequence is CSAISHSEQFF. The CDR3 coding sequence is TGCAGTGCTATATCCCACAGTGAGCAGTTCTTC.

The chain employs TRBV20-1 and TRBJ2-1, with D tentatively TRBD2 (7 bases). The CDR3 totals 16 residues. The germline CDR1 and CDR2 sequences are DFQATT and SNEGSKA (reference sequence). Trimming took 8 bases from V and 4 from J, leaving 24 bases between them. The CDR3 sequence: CSTLTGGTQGYNEQFF. The DNA of the CDR3 is TGCAGTACCCTAACCGGGGGGACACAAGGGTACAATGAGCAGTTCTTC.

The chain links TRBV4-1 to TRBJ2-1, with no clear D. The CDR3 sequence is 13 residues long. The germline V gene encodes CDR1 MGHRA and CDR2 YSYEKL. The V and J ends lost 0 bases and 6 bases respectively, with 6 bases between them. The CDR3 loop is CASSQEYSNEQFF. The CDR3 DNA reads TGCGCCAGCAGCCAAGAATACTCCAATGAGCAGTTCTTC.

This clonotype has more than one count but fewer than ten. This chain joins TRBV29-1 and TRBJ1-1; D ambiguous. Trimming removed 4 bases from V and 0 bases from J, with 6 bases in between. The CDR3 has 12 amino acids. From germline, CDR1 is SQVTM and CDR2 ANQGSEA. CDR3 in amino acids: CSVGLMNTEAFF. Written as DNA, the CDR3 is TGCAGCGTTGGTCTCATGAACACTGAAGCTTTCTTT.

V is TRBV18 and J is TRBJ1-4; D is ambiguous. Per germline, CDR1 KGHSH and CDR2 LQKENI. The germline V and J ends were trimmed by 1 base and 0 bases, with 15 bases remaining between them. The CDR3 contains 18 residues. CDR3 nucleotides: TGTGCCAGCTCACCACAACGTGCAGGAAGCTCAACTAATGAAAAACTGTTTTTT. Residues: CASSPQRAGSSTNEKLFF.

The chain uses TRBV30 and TRBJ2-2; D may be TRBD1 (6 bases). The CDR3 is 15 residues long. Trimming left V 4 bases short and J 1 base short, with 13 bases between. Germline V gene sequence: CDR1 GTSNPN, CDR2 SVGIG (reference sequence). The CDR3 loop reads CAWKSPDRNTGELFF. In DNA, the CDR3 is TGTGCCTGGAAATCCCCGGACAGGAACACCGGGGAGCTGTTTTTT. The entire variable domain, with the rest obtained from reference TRBV30 and TRBJ2-2, is as follows: SQTIHQWPATLVQPVGSPLSLECTVEGTSNPNLYWYRQAAGRGLQLLFYSVGIGQISSEVPQNLSASRPQDRQFILSSKKLLLSDSGFYLCAWKSPDRNTGELFFGEGSRLTVL.

The V gene is TRBV3-1, the J gene TRBJ2-1; 9 bases are shared with TRBD2. V shed 0 bases and J 7 bases; nucleotides not matched to a gene: 16. Germline-derived CDR1 and CDR2 are LGHDT and YNNKEL (reference sequence). This CDR3 spans 19 amino acids. The CDR3 nucleotides are TGTGCCAGCAGCCAAGATTATCTCGGTCGCGGGGGGGCCGGAAATGAGCAGTTCTTC. Protein sequence: CASSQDYLGRGGAGNEQFF.

The V call is TRBV7-3, the J call TRBJ2-7, with 7 bases matching TRBD1. V shed 5 bases and J 7 bases; nucleotides not matched to a gene: 5. This CDR3 region has 12 residues. Germline CDR1 reads SGHTA; CDR2 reads FQGTGA. The CDR3, as DNA: TGTGCCAGCAGCCTCGGGACAGCTGAGCAGTACTTC. This gives the protein CASSLGTAEQYF. Complete variable domain (other parts from reference TRBV7-3 and TRBJ2-7): GAGVSQTPSNKVTEKGKYVELRCDPISGHTALYWYRQSLGQGPEFLIYFQGTGAADDSGLPNDRFFAVRPEGSVSTLKIQRTERGDSAVYLCASSLGTAEQYFGPGTRLTVT.

V usage is TRBV21-1 and J usage is TRBJ1-5; the tabulated D call, TRBD1, remains unverified against the DNA. TRBV21-1 counts as a pseudogene. This CDR3 comprises 16 residues. CDR3 sequence reads: CASPPGKGKANQPQHF. The CDR3 DNA sequence: TGTGCCAGCCCCCCGGGGAAAGGCAAGGCAAATCAGCCCCAGCATTTT.

The chain uses TRBV20-1 and TRBJ2-4, with 11 bases aligning to TRBD2. The CDR3 spans 14 residues. The junction had 6 bases not matched to a gene; V was cut back by 2 bases and J by 9 bases. The germline V gene encodes CDR1 DFQATT and CDR2 SNEGSKA (reference sequence). CDR3 nucleotide sequence: TGCAGTGCTAGACCGACTAGCGGGGATGGCATTCAGTACTTC. This encodes CSARPTSGDGIQYF.

As for this clonotype: A much larger clone sits a single nucleotide away, making a read error possible. CDR3 residues: CAIQDSTSSNQPQRF. CDR3 nucleotides: TGTGCCATCCAGGACAGTACTTCTAGCAATCAGCCCCAGCGTTTT. V gene TRBV10-3 combines with J gene TRBJ1-5, with D tentatively TRBD1 (6 bases). Germline loops: CDR1 ENHRY, CDR2 SYGVKD. The CDR3 is 15 amino acids.

This chain links TRBV18 with TRBJ2-1; 8 nucleotides align to TRBD2. CDR1 and CDR2 (germline): KGHSH, LQKENI. V shed 4 bases, J shed 3 bases, and the junction held 5 bases outside the gene matches. This CDR3 region has 15 residues. The CDR3 sequence: CASSRGLADYNEQFF. Here the CDR3 DNA reads TGTGCCAGCTCACGCGGACTAGCAGACTACAATGAGCAGTTCTTC.

Here the CDR3 reads CASSLVGRDYSGNTIYF. The CDR3 DNA reads TGTGCCAGCAGCTTGGTGGGCAGGGATTACTCTGGAAACACCATATATTTT. This sequence joins TRBV5-5 and TRBJ1-3, with D maybe TRBD1 (5 bases). Germline lookup yields CDR1 SGHKS and CDR2 YYEKEE (reference sequence). V lost 0 bases and J 0 bases, leaving 13 bases between the germline ends. The CDR3 sequence is 17 residues long.

In its sample, this clonotype was seen a few times. The chain recombines TRBV6-6 with TRBJ2-1; 8 positions match TRBD1. The CDR3 is made up of 16 amino acids. J gave up 4 bases and V 2 bases, and 7 bases lay outside the gene matches. Germline V CDR1 and CDR2: MNHNY, SVGAGI (reference sequence). The CDR3 protein is CASSYPDRGPYNEQFF. CDR3 sequence (DNA): TGTGCCAGCAGTTACCCAGACAGGGGCCCATACAATGAGCAGTTCTTC.

V gene TRBV15 combines with J gene TRBJ2-7; tentative D call: TRBD1 (7 bases). Germline CDR1 LNHNV, CDR2 YYDKDF (reference sequence). The CDR3 contains 17 residues. The germline V and J ends were trimmed by 5 bases and 3 bases, with 23 bases remaining between them. In nucleotides, the CDR3 is TGTGCCACCAGCGGTTATATGAAGCGACAGGGAGGCTACGAGCAGTACTTC. As protein: CATSGYMKRQGGYEQYF.

The rearrangement joins TRBV6-5 to TRBJ2-7; 8 bases fit TRBD1. CDR1 MNHEY and CDR2 SVGAGI come from the germline V gene. With V trimmed by 2 bases and J by 5 bases, 5 bases remained unmatched. The CDR3 is made up of 14 amino acids. The CDR3 DNA reads as TGTGCCAGCAGTTACGGGTCAGGGGGCGACGAGCAGTACTTC. The encoded protein is CASSYGSGGDEQYF.

The rearrangement uses TRBV6-5 and TRBJ2-1; TRBD2 matches 9 bases. The V and J ends lost 7 bases and 4 bases, in that order; junction bases with no gene match: 8. This CDR3 contains 15 residues. The germline V gene encodes CDR1 MNHEY and CDR2 SVGAGI. The CDR3 spells CASTSTSGSYNEQFF. CDR3 DNA: TGTGCCAGCACTTCTACTAGCGGGTCGTACAATGAGCAGTTCTTC.

The V gene is TRBV5-6, the J gene TRBJ1-2; perhaps TRBD1 as D (5 bases). The germline gives CDR1 SGHDT, CDR2 YYEEEE. V lost 5 bases, J lost 3 bases, and 17 bases lay in between. This CDR3 has 15 amino acids. The CDR3 here is CASSFEPGRDYGYTF. The CDR3 DNA reads TGTGCCAGCAGTTTCGAACCGGGGCGGGACTATGGCTACACCTTC. Using reference TRBV5-6 and TRBJ1-2 for the parts outside the CDR3, the full variable domain is DAGVTQSPTHLIKTRGQQVTLRCSPKSGHDTVSWYQQALGQGPQFIFQYYEEEERQRGNFPDRFSGHQFPNYSSELNVNALLLGDSALYLCASSFEPGRDYGYTFGSGTRLTVV.

The rearrangement links TRBV2 to TRBJ2-3; 9 nucleotides match TRBD2. The V segment lost 1 base and the J segment 1 base; nucleotides outside the gene matches: 6. CDR3 length equals 17 residues. Germline V gives CDR1 SNHLY, CDR2 FYNNEI. The CDR3 bases are TGTGCCAGCAGTGAAGAGGTAGCGGGGGCCGGCACAGATACGCAGTATTTT. As protein: CASSEEVAGAGTDTQYF.

The V call is TRBV15, the J call TRBJ2-4; tentatively, D is TRBD1 or TRBD2 (5 bases each). Trimming stripped 0 bases from V and 7 bases from J, with 22 bases between. This CDR3 is built from 18 residues. CDR1 is LNHNV and CDR2 is YYDKDF in the germline V gene (reference sequence). DNA of the CDR3: TGTGCCACCAGCAGAGATGGGGGTCAGGGAGTGACGGAGAACATTCAGTACTTC. Translated, it gives CATSRDGGQGVTENIQYF.

The V gene is TRBV2, the J gene TRBJ2-1, with D perhaps TRBD2 (6 bases). V gave up 3 bases and J gave up 2 bases, with 11 bases separating them. CDR3 size: 15 residues. Germline CDR1 and CDR2: SNHLY and FYNNEI. The CDR3 DNA reads as TGTGCCAGCAGTGATGGGGGGAGTCCCTACAATGAGCAGTTCTTC. Its protein product is CASSDGGSPYNEQFF.

The chain has TRBV20-1 and TRBJ2-7; D tentatively reads TRBD1 or TRBD2 (5 bases each). Germline CDR1 reads DFQATT; CDR2 reads SNEGSKA (reference sequence). V was shortened by 3 bases and J by 4 bases, with 10 bases between the two germline ends. CDR3 size: 12 residues. The CDR3 bases are TGCAGTGCTAGTGGGACGGATTACGAGCAGTACTTC. Translation gives CSASGTDYEQYF.

The chain joins TRBV3-1 to TRBJ2-7, with no clear D. Germline V gives CDR1 LGHDT, CDR2 YNNKEL (reference sequence). The V end was cut by 5 bases, the J end by 0 bases, with 14 bases between. The CDR3 loop spans 15 amino acids. The CDR3 sequence: CASSFQVGPSYEQYF. CDR3 nucleotides: TGTGCCAGCAGCTTCCAAGTAGGACCCTCCTACGAGCAGTACTTC.

V is TRBV5-5 and J is TRBJ2-7; D not certain. CDR3 length: 11 residues. Trimming removed 3 bases at V and 3 bases at J, with 4 bases between. Germline V lookup: CDR1 SGHKS, CDR2 YYEKEE (reference sequence). The DNA of the CDR3 is TGTGCCAGCAGCTCCCTCTACGAGCAGTACTTC. Residues: CASSSLYEQYF.

This clonotype was found a few times. The rearrangement links TRBV15 to TRBJ1-1; 9 bases are a match to TRBD1. V gave up 2 bases and J gave up 6 bases; unmatched junction bases: 7. CDR1 is LNHNV, CDR2 YYDKDF, per germline (reference sequence). CDR3 length: 15 residues. The chain's CDR3 is CATSRSRTGVAEAFF. The CDR3 DNA sequence: TGTGCCACCAGCAGATCCAGGACAGGGGTGGCTGAAGCTTTCTTT.

The rearrangement uses TRBV7-1 and TRBJ2-1; no reliable D call. TRBV7-1 is assigned to the ORF class and has an uncertain function. The CDR3 consists of 11 residues. The ends were cut back, 4 bases at V and 5 bases at J, with 3 bases in the middle. CDR3 residues: CASSYNNEQFF. The CDR3 region has the DNA TGTGCCAGCAGCTACAACAATGAGCAGTTCTTC.